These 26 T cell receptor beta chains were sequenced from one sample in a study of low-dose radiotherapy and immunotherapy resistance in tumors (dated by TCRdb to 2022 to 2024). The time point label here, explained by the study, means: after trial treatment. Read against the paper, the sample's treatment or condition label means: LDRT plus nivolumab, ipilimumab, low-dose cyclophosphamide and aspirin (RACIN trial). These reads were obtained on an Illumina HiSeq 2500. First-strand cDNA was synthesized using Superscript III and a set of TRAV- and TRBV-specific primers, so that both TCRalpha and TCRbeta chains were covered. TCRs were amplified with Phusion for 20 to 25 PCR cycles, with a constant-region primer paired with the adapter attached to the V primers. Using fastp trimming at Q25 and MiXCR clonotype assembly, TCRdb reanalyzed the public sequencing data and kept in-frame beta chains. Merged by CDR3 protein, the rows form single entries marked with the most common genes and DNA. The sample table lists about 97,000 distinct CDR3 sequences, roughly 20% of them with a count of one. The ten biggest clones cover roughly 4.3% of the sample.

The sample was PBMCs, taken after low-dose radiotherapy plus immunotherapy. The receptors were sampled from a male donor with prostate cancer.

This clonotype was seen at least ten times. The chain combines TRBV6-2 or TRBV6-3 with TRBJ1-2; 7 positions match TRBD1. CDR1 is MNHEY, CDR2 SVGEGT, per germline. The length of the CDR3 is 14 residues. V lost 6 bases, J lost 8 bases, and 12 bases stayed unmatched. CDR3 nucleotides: TGTGCCAGCAGACCGATACTGCAGGGGGACGGCTACACCTTC. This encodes CASRPILQGDGYTF.

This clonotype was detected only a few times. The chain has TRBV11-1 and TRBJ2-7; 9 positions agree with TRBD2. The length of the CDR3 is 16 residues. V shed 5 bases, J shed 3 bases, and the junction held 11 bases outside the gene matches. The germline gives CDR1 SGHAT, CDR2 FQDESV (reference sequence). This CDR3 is CASSASGGSLHYEQYF. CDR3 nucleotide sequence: TGTGCCAGCAGCGCCAGCGGGGGGTCGCTCCACTACGAGCAGTACTTC.

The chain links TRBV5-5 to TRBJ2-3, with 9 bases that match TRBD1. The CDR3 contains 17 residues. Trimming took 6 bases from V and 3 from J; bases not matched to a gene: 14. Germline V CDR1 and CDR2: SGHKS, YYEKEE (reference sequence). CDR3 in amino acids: CASNRGAGTGLTDTQYF. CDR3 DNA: TGTGCCAGCAATCGGGGGGCGGGGACAGGGCTGACAGATACGCAGTATTTT.

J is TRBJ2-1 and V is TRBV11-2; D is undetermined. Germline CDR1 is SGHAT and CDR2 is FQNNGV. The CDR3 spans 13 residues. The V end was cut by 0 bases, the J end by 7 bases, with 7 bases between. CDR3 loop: CASSLDVGNEQFF. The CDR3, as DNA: TGTGCCAGCAGCTTAGATGTGGGAAATGAGCAGTTCTTC.

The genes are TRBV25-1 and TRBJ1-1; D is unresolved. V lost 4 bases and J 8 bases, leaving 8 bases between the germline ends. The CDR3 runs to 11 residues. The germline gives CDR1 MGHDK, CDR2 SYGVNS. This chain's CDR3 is CASSVRREAFF. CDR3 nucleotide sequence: TGTGCCAGCAGTGTACGGCGAGAAGCTTTCTTT.

CDR3 residues: CASSLDRSYGYTF. The CDR3 nucleotides read TGTGCCAGCTCCCTTGACAGAAGCTATGGCTACACCTTC. J is TRBJ1-2 and V is TRBV18; D might be TRBD1 (5 bases). This CDR3 comprises 13 residues. The V gene's germline CDR1 is KGHSH and CDR2 LQKENI. Trimming took 6 bases from V and 4 from J, leaving 12 bases between them.

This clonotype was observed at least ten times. The CDR3 is CASSPLSGAADTQYF. CDR3 in DNA: TGTGCCAGCAGCCCTCTTAGCGGGGCCGCAGATACGCAGTATTTT. The V and J genes are TRBV9 and TRBJ2-3; TRBD2 matches at 8 bases. The CDR3 loop spans 15 amino acids. Germline CDR1 is SGDLS and CDR2 is YYNGEE. V lost 4 bases and J lost 4; bases outside the gene matches: 8.

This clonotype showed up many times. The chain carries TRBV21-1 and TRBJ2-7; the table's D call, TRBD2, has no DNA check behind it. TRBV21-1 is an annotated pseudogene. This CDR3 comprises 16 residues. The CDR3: CASSKVLLAGEYEQYF. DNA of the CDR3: TGTGCCAGCAGCAAAGTCTTACTAGCGGGGGAGTACGAGCAGTACTTC.

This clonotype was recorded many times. The CDR3 region is CASSTQVFGTQYF. The CDR3 coding sequence is TGTGCCAGCAGTACACAGGTGTTTGGGACCCAGTACTTC. V usage is TRBV6-5 and J usage is TRBJ2-5; a possible D gene is TRBD1 (5 bases). V lost 5 bases to trimming and J lost 7 bases, with 14 bases between them. Germline CDR1 MNHEY, CDR2 SVGAGI. The CDR3 has 13 residues.

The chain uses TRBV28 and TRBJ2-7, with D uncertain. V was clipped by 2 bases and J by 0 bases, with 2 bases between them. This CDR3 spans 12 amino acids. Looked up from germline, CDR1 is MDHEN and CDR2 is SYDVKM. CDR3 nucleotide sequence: TGTGCCAGCAGTTTACCCTCCTACGAGCAGTACTTC. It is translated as CASSLPSYEQYF. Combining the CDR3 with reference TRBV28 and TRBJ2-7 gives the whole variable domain DVKVTQSSRYLVKRTGEKVFLECVQDMDHENMFWYRQDPGLGLRLIYFSYDVKMKEKGDIPEGYSVSREKKERFSLILESASTNQTSMYLCASSLPSYEQYFGPGTRLTVT.

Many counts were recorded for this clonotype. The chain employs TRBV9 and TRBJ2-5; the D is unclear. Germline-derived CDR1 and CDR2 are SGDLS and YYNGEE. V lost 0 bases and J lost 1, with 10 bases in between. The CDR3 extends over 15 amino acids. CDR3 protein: CASSVGLGPQETQYF. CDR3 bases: TGTGCCAGCAGCGTAGGTCTCGGGCCCCAAGAGACCCAGTACTTC.

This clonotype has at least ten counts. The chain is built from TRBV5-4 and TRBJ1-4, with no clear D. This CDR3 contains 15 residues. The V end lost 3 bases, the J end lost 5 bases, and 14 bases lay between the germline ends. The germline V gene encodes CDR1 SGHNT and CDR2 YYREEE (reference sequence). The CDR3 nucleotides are TGTGCCAGCAGCTCGACGACGGACCCAAATGAAAAACTGTTTTTT. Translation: CASSSTTDPNEKLFF. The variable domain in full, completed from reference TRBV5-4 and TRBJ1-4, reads ETGVTQSPTHLIKTRGQQVTLRCSSQSGHNTVSWYQQALGQGPQFIFQYYREEENGRGNFPPRFSGLQFPNYSSELNVNALELDDSALYLCASSSTTDPNEKLFFGSGTQLSVL.

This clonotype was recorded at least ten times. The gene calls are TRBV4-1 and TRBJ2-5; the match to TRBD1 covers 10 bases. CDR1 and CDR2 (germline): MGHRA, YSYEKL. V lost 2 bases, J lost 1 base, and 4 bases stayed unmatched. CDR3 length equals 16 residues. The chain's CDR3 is CASSQTRDRGQETQYF. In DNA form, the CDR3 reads TGCGCCAGCAGCCAAACACGGGACAGGGGCCAAGAGACCCAGTACTTC.

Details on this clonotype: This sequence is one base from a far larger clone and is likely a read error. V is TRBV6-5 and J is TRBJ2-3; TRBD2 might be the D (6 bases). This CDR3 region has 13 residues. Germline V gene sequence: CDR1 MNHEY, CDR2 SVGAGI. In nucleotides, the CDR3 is TGTGCCAGCAGTGAAGCGGGTCGAGATACGCTGTATTTT. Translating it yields CASSEAGRDTLYF.

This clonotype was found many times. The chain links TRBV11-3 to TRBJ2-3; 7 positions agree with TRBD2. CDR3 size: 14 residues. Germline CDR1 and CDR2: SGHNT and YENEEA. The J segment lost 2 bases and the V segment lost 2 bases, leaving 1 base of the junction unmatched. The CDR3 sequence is CASSLSGVTDTQYF. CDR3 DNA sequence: TGTGCCAGCAGCTTAAGCGGGGTCACAGATACGCAGTATTTT.

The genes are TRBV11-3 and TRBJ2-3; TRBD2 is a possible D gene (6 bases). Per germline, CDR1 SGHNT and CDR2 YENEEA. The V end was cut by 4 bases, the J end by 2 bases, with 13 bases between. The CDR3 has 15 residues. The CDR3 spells CASSSGTSYTDTQYF. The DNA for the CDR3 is TGTGCCAGCAGCTCCGGGACTTCGTACACAGATACGCAGTATTTT. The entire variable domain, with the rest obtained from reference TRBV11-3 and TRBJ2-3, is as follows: EAGVVQSPRYKIIEKKQPVAFWCNPISGHNTLYWYLQNLGQGPELLIRYENEEAVDDSQLPKDRFSAERLKGVDSTLKIQPAELGDSAVYLCASSSGTSYTDTQYFGPGTRLTVL.

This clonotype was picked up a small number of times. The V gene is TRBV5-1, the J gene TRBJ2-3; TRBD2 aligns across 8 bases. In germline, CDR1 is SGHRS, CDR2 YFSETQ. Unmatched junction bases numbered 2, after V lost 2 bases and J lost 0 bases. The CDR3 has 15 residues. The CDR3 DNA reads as TGCGCCAGCAGCTTAACGGGGGGGAGCACAGATACGCAGTATTTT. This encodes CASSLTGGSTDTQYF.

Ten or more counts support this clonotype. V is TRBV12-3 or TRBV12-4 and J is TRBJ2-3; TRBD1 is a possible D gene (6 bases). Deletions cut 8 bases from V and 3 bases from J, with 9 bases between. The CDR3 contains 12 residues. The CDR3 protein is CASGQGTDTQYF. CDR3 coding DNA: TGTGCCAGCGGCCAGGGGACAGATACGCAGTATTTT.

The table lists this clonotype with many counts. In nucleotides, the CDR3 is TGTGCCAGCCGCCGTCTCTTTAGCACAGATACGCAGTATTTT. Amino acid sequence: CASRRLFSTDTQYF. The chain has TRBV5-6 and TRBJ2-3, with D unclear. V was cut by 7 bases and J by 0 bases, with 12 bases left in between. There are 14 residues in the CDR3. The germline CDR1 and CDR2 sequences are SGHDT and YYEEEE. Full variable domain (outside the CDR3, taken from reference TRBV5-6 and TRBJ2-3): DAGVTQSPTHLIKTRGQQVTLRCSPKSGHDTVSWYQQALGQGPQFIFQYYEEEERQRGNFPDRFSGHQFPNYSSELNVNALLLGDSALYLCASRRLFSTDTQYFGPGTRLTVL.

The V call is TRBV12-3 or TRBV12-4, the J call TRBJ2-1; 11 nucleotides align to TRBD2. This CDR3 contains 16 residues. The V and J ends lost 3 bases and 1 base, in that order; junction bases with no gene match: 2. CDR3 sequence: CASSFLAGGSYNEQFF. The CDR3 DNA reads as TGTGCCAGCAGTTTCCTAGCGGGGGGATCCTACAATGAGCAGTTCTTC.

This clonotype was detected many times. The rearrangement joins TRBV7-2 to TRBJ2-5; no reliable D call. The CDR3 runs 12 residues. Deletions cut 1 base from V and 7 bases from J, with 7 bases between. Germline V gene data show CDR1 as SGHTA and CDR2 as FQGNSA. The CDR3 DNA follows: TGTGCCAGCAGCTTAGACATCGGGACCCAGTACTTC. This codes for CASSLDIGTQYF. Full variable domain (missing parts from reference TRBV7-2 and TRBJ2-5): GAGVSQSPSNKVTEKGKDVELRCDPISGHTALYWYRQSLGQGLEFLIYFQGNSAPDKSGLPSDRFSAERTGGSVSTLTIQRTQQEDSAVYLCASSLDIGTQYFGPGTRLLVL.

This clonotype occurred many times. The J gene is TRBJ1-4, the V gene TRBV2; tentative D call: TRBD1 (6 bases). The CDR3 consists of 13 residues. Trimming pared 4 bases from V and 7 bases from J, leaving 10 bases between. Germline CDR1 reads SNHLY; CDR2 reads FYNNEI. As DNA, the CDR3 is TGTGCCAGCAGTGTGACAGGTGGTGAAAAACTGTTTTTT. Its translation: CASSVTGGEKLFF.

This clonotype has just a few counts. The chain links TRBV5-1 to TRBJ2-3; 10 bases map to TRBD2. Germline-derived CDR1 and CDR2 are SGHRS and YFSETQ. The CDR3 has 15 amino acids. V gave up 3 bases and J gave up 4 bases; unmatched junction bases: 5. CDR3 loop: CASSYGLAESDTQYF. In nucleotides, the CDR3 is TGCGCCAGCAGCTACGGACTAGCGGAGTCAGATACGCAGTATTTT.

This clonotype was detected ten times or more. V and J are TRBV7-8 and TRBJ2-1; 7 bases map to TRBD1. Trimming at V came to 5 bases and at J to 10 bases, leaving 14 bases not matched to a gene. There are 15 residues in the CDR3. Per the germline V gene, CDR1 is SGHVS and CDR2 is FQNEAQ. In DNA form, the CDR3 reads TGTGCCAGCAGCCCATCGGCGAGAAGACAGGGCGAGCAGTTCTTC. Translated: CASSPSARRQGEQFF.

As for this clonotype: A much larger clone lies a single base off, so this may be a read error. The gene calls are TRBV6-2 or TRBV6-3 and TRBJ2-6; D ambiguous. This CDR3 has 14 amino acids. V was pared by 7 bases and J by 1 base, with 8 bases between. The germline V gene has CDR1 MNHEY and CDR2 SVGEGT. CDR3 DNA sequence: TGTGCCAGCATCTCGAGGTCTGGGGCCAACGTCCTGACTTTC. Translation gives CASISRSGANVLTF.

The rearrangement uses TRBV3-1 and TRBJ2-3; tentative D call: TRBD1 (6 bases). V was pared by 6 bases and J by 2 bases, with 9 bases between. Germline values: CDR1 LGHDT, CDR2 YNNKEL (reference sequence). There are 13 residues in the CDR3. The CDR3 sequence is CASRQGSTDTQYF. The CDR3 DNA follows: TGTGCCAGCAGGCAGGGGTCCACAGATACGCAGTATTTT.